Listed below are T cell receptor beta chains from one sample, sequenced in a study of shared clonotypes between healthy human individuals. TCRdb keeps only in-frame clones here, not all; method: immunoSEQ multiplex PCR. Of 2 million to 3 million clones in the sample, roughly 93% were seen once. The sample taken for sequencing was naive CD4+ T cells from PBMCs. The source is a man younger than 35 in good health. Some clones in this sample may be carry-over from other donors' samples. Both conserved end residues are part of each CDR3. D genes are given only for firm matches. Size is omitted from some rows. Given values are once, few, many or a class for expanded clones.

TRBJ1-2 | NA | TRBV28 | NA | CASSFMADYGYTF | TGTGCCAGCAGTTTTATGGCAGACTATGGCTACACCTTC
TRBJ1-2 | NA | TRBV29-1 | NA | CSVEGWAFGYTF | TGCAGCGTTGAGGGGTGGGCCTTCGGCTACACCTTC
TRBJ2-1 | NA | TRBV14 | NA | CASSQGINGRAFF | TGTGCCAGCAGCCAAGGCATAAACGGAAGGGCGTTCTTC
TRBJ2-3 | NA | TRBV28 | NA | CASSLFSDRTDTQYF | TGTGCCAGCAGCCTATTTAGCGATCGCACAGATACGCAGTATTTT
TRBJ1-5 | TRBD1 | TRBV5-1 | few | CASSLGTGRNQPQHF | TGCGCCAGCAGCTTGGGGACAGGAAGGAATCAGCCCCAGCATTTT
TRBJ1-4 | NA | TRBV19 | NA | CASSTLDGKEEKLFF | TGTGCCAGTAGTACCTTGGACGGCAAGGAGGAAAAACTGTTTTTT
TRBJ1-5 | TRBD1 | TRBV30 | few | CAWSATGEQPQHF | TGTGCCTGGAGTGCCACAGGGGAACAGCCCCAGCATTTT
TRBJ2-7 | TRBD1 | TRBV11-3 | NA | CASSRGQFYEQYF | TGTGCCAGCAGCCGGGGACAGTTCTACGAGCAGTACTTC
TRBJ2-5 | NA | TRBV5-4 | NA | CASSFTQGRKETQYF | TGTGCCAGCAGCTTCACGCAGGGGCGCAAAGAGACCCAGTACTTC
TRBJ1-5 | TRBD1 | TRBV2 | few | CASSSDRGSNQPQHF | TGTGCCAGCAGCAGTGACAGGGGAAGCAATCAGCCCCAGCATTTT